The TCR delta chain under discussion was sequenced for a study of delta chains in infants with herpesvirus infections (dated by TCRdb to the early 2020s). About the study as a whole: The study prospectively followed a Ugandan infant birth cohort from birth to characterize gammadelta T cell responses to primary cytomegalovirus (CMV) infection. A public fetal Vdelta1/Vgamma8 gammadelta TCR clonotype was searched for in infants infected with CMV after birth. gammadelta TCRs were sequenced from PBMC obtained from under 20 CMV-infected infants (one congenitally infected) and several CMV-uninfected infants for whom sufficient sample was available. Infant blood samples were grouped into approximate age categories of 1.5, 4, 8 and 12 months. Previously published Belgian fetal and cord blood gammadelta TCR data were included only for comparison and were not generated in this cohort. Study-level results and caveats: The public clonotype was detected only at the first time point after infection and was not found in uninfected infants or in infants infected after 120 days. The public clonotype might still be present below the detection limit in CMV-uninfected infants. Of some 19 CMV-infected infants, several carried the public Vdelta1 clonotype: the congenitally infected infant plus three who were infected postnatally before 120 days of age. Public-clonotype frequency among Vdelta1 cells appeared to correlate inversely with age at infection and decayed rapidly, seemingly not persisting beyond two to three months. Limitations noted by the authors included a small sample size and a lack of race- or environment-matched controls, because nearly all Ugandans acquire CMV before adulthood.

Pregnant women receiving prenatal care in Kampala, Uganda, were recruited, and the infants of these women were enrolled, with documentation of maternal HIV status required. Families received weekly visits, and collection of infant clinical information, oral swabs and peripheral blood began at 6 weeks of age and continued every 4 months after that. Blood was collected in heparin tubes, and PBMC were isolated by Ficoll-Paque density gradient centrifugation and cryopreserved. This clone is large (0.1 to 1%) in terms of sample share. Its antigen has not been determined. Base-call qualities are not available, and no considerably larger clone is one nucleotide away. The library came from RT-PCR. TCR cDNA was generated by reverse transcription of PBMC RNA with SuperScript II and gamma-chain- and delta-chain-specific primers. The cDNA was purified with AMPure XP beads, then amplified and indexed with Illumina adapters using the Nextera XT Index Kit. Sequencing of gammadelta TCR libraries was carried out on an Illumina MiSeq using a V2 300-cycle kit. As for the authors' bioinformatics: Using MiXCR v2.1.12, CDR3 sequences were assembled, and reads were mapped onto D, J and V genes obtained from GenBank. VDJtools v1.2.1 was used to analyze the repertoires of the CDR3 clonotypes. For TCRdb, the public reads were processed anew by CATT, and duplicate DNA sequences were folded into one row. For this entry, the V and J calls and clone size follow TCRdb and not the study's own pipeline. The sample yields roughly 160 delta-chain clones; 40% to 55% were counted once. The ten most abundant clones make up less than 50% of the sample.

CDR1 is given as NSMFDY and CDR2 as ISSIKDK, both from the germline V gene. The CDR3 runs 21 residues from the cysteine to the phenylalanine. Only the CDR3 portion is preserved as DNA: 63 bases, with reading frame beginning at the first base. V gives up 2 bases and J gives up 0 bases, and the segment between their germline ends measures 32 bases. The sample here was peripheral blood, taken at time point 3 of longitudinal follow-up. The sequence is built from TRAV29/DV5 and TRDJ1; tentative D gene TRDD3, with 6 bases matching. The receptor's source is a human donor who was a Ugandan infant, either HIV-exposed or HIV-unexposed (not recorded which). This receptor has the CDR3 CAARDPRITLWGPRYTDKLIF. The nucleotide sequence reads as follows: TGTGCAGCAAGAGACCCCCGTATTACCCTTTGGGGGCCCCGGTACACCGATAAACTCATCTTT.